The 15 T cell receptor beta chains below all came from one sample that was sequenced in a study of T cells in Graves' hyperthyroidism and ophthalmopathy. The investigators amplified TCR beta CDR3 regions from RNA transcripts. The HTBI primer set was used in a first-round RT-PCR of the TCR CDR3. TCRdb re-called the multiplex PCR reads through MiXCR, storing one row per CDR3 protein. The sample records hundreds of thousands of distinct CDR3 sequences, 25% to 30% being singletons. Sequences were obtained from blood. The receptor set was obtained from a man between 35 and 55 years old with Graves' hyperthyroidism that later progressed to Graves' ophthalmopathy.

This clonotype was seen repeatedly, ten times or more. The chain recombines TRBV10-3 with TRBJ2-7, with D unclear. The CDR3 spans 15 residues. Trimming cost V 8 bases and J 1 base, with 18 bases left between them. Germline CDR1 ENHRY, CDR2 SYGVKD. The CDR3 coding sequence is TGTGCCATCGCGAATCCGGCGGTAGAGTCCTACGAGCAGTACTTC. Protein: CAIANPAVESYEQYF.

Regarding this clonotype: The junction does not match germline at one end; this may be a read error. Here the CDR3 reads CVSSVVSGGPGEAFF. The CDR3 nucleotides are TGTGTCAGCAGCGTAGTATCAGGGGGCCCAGGTGAAGCTTTCTTT. The chain employs TRBV9 and TRBJ1-1; 8 bases agree with TRBD1. Per the germline V gene, CDR1 is SGDLS and CDR2 is YYNGEE. CDR3 length: 15 residues.

This clonotype was seen many times. The chain joins TRBV12-3 or TRBV12-4 to TRBJ1-5; 8 bases match TRBD1. J lost 4 bases, V lost 6 bases, and 5 bases had no gene match. The CDR3 consists of 14 residues. CDR3 nucleotides: TGTGCCAGCAGCCAGGGGGCGCGAAATCAGCCCCAGCATTTT. Amino acids: CASSQGARNQPQHF.

This clonotype has a count of ten or more. The CDR3 is CATSDPRRRGGADGYTF. The CDR3 DNA is TGTGCCACCAGTGATCCGCGTCGGCGGGGTGGGGCGGATGGCTACACCTTC. This chain joins TRBV24-1 and TRBJ1-2; tentative D call: TRBD1 (5 bases). V was shortened by 3 bases and J by 6 bases, with 22 bases between the two germline ends. Germline lookup yields CDR1 KGHDR and CDR2 SFDVKD. The CDR3 runs to 17 residues.

This clonotype was seen ten or more times. The genes are TRBV28 and TRBJ2-7; 7 bases align to TRBD1. The CDR3 extends over 14 amino acids. The V gene's germline CDR1 is MDHEN and CDR2 SYDVKM. The J segment lost 1 base and the V segment lost 7 bases, leaving 7 bases of the junction unmatched. The CDR3 bases are TGTGCCAGCACCACCGACAGGGAATCCTACGAGCAGTACTTC. Amino acid sequence: CASTTDRESYEQYF.

This clonotype was seen ten or more times. The chain has TRBV20-1 and TRBJ1-1; D unclear. Trimming pared 3 bases from V and 5 bases from J, leaving 16 bases between. This CDR3 region has 14 residues. Germline values: CDR1 DFQATT, CDR2 SNEGSKA (reference sequence). The CDR3 DNA reads as TGCAGTGCTAGGTCCGGGGAAGGGAAAACTGAAGCTTTCTTT. This sequence encodes CSARSGEGKTEAFF.

This clonotype was seen many times. This chain joins TRBV9 and TRBJ1-2, with a possible D match to TRBD1 (5 bases). Looked up from germline, CDR1 is SGDLS and CDR2 is YYNGEE. The CDR3 extends over 15 amino acids. V was clipped by 3 bases and J by 7 bases, with 19 bases between them. As DNA, the CDR3 is TGTGCCAGCAGCGCCCCTGGGGGAATAGAAGGTGGCTACACCTTC. Protein product: CASSAPGGIEGGYTF.

This clonotype occurred many times. The gene calls are TRBV3-1 and TRBJ1-3, with D unresolved. The V end was cut by 0 bases, the J end by 6 bases, with 12 bases between. This CDR3 spans 15 amino acids. Germline V CDR1 and CDR2: LGHDT, YNNKEL (reference sequence). The CDR3 DNA follows: TGTGCCAGCAGCCAAGATCCTGGGGTTTCAAACACCATATATTTT. It encodes CASSQDPGVSNTIYF.

V and J are TRBV12-3 or TRBV12-4 and TRBJ1-2, with D unresolved. There are 13 residues in the CDR3. V lost 3 bases to trimming and J lost 2 bases, with 7 bases between them. CDR3 sequence reads: CASSLWQNYGYTF. The CDR3 nucleotides read TGTGCCAGCAGTTTGTGGCAAAACTATGGCTACACCTTC.

This clonotype was counted a single time. The J gene is TRBJ1-1, the V gene TRBV4-3, with D perhaps TRBD1 (5 bases). V was shortened by 3 bases and J by 5 bases, with 13 bases between the two germline ends. Germline V gives CDR1 LGHNA, CDR2 YSLEER. The CDR3 has 14 residues. CDR3 DNA: TGCGCCAGCAGCCAGTCCAGGGTAGGGACTGAAGCTTTCTTT. The encoded protein is CASSQSRVGTEAFF.

The chain carries TRBV5-1 and TRBJ1-6; D gene uncertain. Germline lookup yields CDR1 SGHRS and CDR2 YFSETQ. The germline V and J ends were trimmed by 0 bases and 10 bases, with 17 bases remaining between them. CDR3 length: 16 residues. CDR3 coding DNA: TGCGCCAGCAGCTTGGACGGATTCCCTGGTGGCTCACCCCTCCACTTT. Its translation: CASSLDGFPGGSPLHF.

This clonotype was found many times. J is TRBJ2-6 and V is TRBV5-1, with 9 bases aligning to TRBD1. The CDR3 totals 17 residues. Germline V gene data show CDR1 as SGHRS and CDR2 as YFSETQ. Trimming took 4 bases from V and 0 from J; bases not matched to a gene: 5. The CDR3 DNA reads as TGCGCCAGCAGCCACAGGGGGCGACTCTCTGGGGCCAACGTCCTGACTTTC. It is translated as CASSHRGRLSGANVLTF.

This clonotype showed up many times. The chain has TRBV29-1 and TRBJ2-2; D assignment may be TRBD1 or TRBD2 (5 bases each). There are 16 residues in the CDR3. Per the germline V gene, CDR1 is SQVTM and CDR2 is ANQGSEA. V was clipped by 4 bases and J by 2 bases, with 17 bases between them. The CDR3 reads CSVGGVSGVNTGELFF. The CDR3 DNA is TGCAGCGTTGGAGGGGTCTCGGGTGTCAACACCGGGGAGCTGTTTTTT.

This clonotype has at least ten counts. V usage is TRBV28 and J usage is TRBJ1-5; 8 bases agree with TRBD1. Losses at the gene ends were 10 bases for V and 3 bases for J; bases not matched to a gene: 5. The germline gives CDR1 MDHEN, CDR2 SYDVKM. CDR3 length: 13 residues. Here the CDR3 reads CATRQGINQPQHF. In DNA form, the CDR3 reads TGTGCCACCAGACAGGGGATCAATCAGCCCCAGCATTTT.

This sequence joins TRBV7-3 and TRBJ1-1; D call uncertain. V gave up 6 bases and J gave up 6 bases, with 23 bases separating them. Germline V lookup: CDR1 SGHTA, CDR2 FQGTGA. The CDR3 runs to 16 residues. CDR3 sequence reads: CASRFRFGGTPSEAFF. CDR3 coding DNA: TGTGCCAGCAGATTTAGGTTTGGCGGAACACCGTCTGAAGCTTTCTTT.